These 31 T cell receptor beta chains originate from one sample sequenced in a study of shared clonotypes between healthy human individuals. Data came from immunoSEQ multiplex PCR; TCRdb stores just in-frame clones and leaves some out. The sample includes approximately 720,000 clones, 72% of them seen just once. The sequencing sample was made of memory CD4+ T cells sorted from blood. Subset defined: CD45RA-negative fraction. These receptors came from a woman younger than 45 in good health.

On this clone: The sample carries other DNA sequences with the same CDR3. The rearrangement joins TRBV10-1 to TRBJ2-3; 7 nucleotides agree with TRBD2. V was clipped by 5 bases and J by 0 bases; unmatched bases: 2. The CDR3 covers 14 residues. Germline V gives CDR1 WNHNN, CDR2 SYGVQD (reference sequence). For the CDR3, the DNA is TGCGCCAGCAGTTGGGGGGGGAGCACAGATACGCAGTATTTT. Protein sequence: CASSWGGSTDTQYF.

The chain employs TRBV7-6 and TRBJ1-4; D remains unclear. From germline, CDR1 is SGHVS and CDR2 FNYEAQ. V dropped 1 base and J dropped 10 bases, with 19 bases sitting between them. The CDR3 extends over 16 amino acids. Here the CDR3 reads CASSLGGSPLMGKLFF. The CDR3 DNA sequence: TGTGCCAGCAGCTTAGGTGGGAGTCCTCTAATGGGAAAACTGTTTTTT.

This clone was detected many times. The gene calls are TRBV6-4 and TRBJ2-5; tentative D call: TRBD1 (6 bases). Germline V gives CDR1 MRHNA, CDR2 SNTAGT. This CDR3 has 14 residues. V was shortened by 10 bases and J by 2 bases, with 17 bases between the two germline ends. DNA of the CDR3: TGTGCCATCGTTGGGGGCCTCAAACAAGAGACCCAGTACTTC. Translated: CAIVGGLKQETQYF.

This clone was detected only a few times. V usage is TRBV18 and J usage is TRBJ2-3, with 10 positions matching TRBD2. Germline V gene data show CDR1 as KGHSH and CDR2 as LQKENI. The junction had 8 bases not matched to a gene; V was cut back by 6 bases and J by 2 bases. The CDR3 totals 16 residues. The CDR3 region is CASSPPGLASTDTQYF. CDR3 in DNA: TGTGCCAGCTCGCCGCCGGGACTAGCGTCCACAGATACGCAGTATTTT. The full variable domain, with the rest looked up from reference TRBV18 and TRBJ2-3, is NAGVMQNPRHLVRRRGQEARLRCSPMKGHSHVYWYRQLPEEGLKFMVYLQKENIIDESGMPKERFSAEFPKEGPSILRIQQVVRGDSAAYFCASSPPGLASTDTQYFGPGTRLTVL.

This chain's CDR3 is CASSQPWAGEDEQYF. The DNA for the CDR3 is TGTGCCAGCAGCCAGCCGTGGGCGGGAGAGGACGAGCAGTACTTC. The chain uses TRBV7-2 and TRBJ2-7; 7 bases are shared with TRBD2. CDR3 length: 15 residues. The germline CDR1 and CDR2 sequences are SGHTA and FQGNSA. Losses at the gene ends were 5 bases for V and 5 bases for J; bases not matched to a gene: 12. Based on the CDR3 plus reference TRBV7-2 and TRBJ2-7, the full variable domain is GAGVSQSPSNKVTEKGKDVELRCDPISGHTALYWYRQSLGQGLEFLIYFQGNSAPDKSGLPSDRFSAERTGGSVSTLTIQRTQQEDSAVYLCASSQPWAGEDEQYFGPGTRLTVT.

This clone was seen a single time. The same CDR3 also results from other DNA sequences found in this sample. The rearrangement uses TRBV6-6 and TRBJ1-5; D not resolved. V gave up 3 bases and J gave up 0 bases, with 6 bases separating them. The CDR3 is 14 residues long. CDR1 and CDR2 from the germline V gene are MNHNY and SVGAGI (reference sequence). CDR3 protein: CASSYGGSNQPQHF. The DNA of the CDR3 is TGTGCCAGCAGTTATGGAGGTAGCAATCAGCCCCAGCATTTT.

The V call is TRBV29-1, the J call TRBJ1-2, with D unresolved. V lost 0 bases and J lost 4, with 12 bases in between. This CDR3 region has 14 residues. CDR1 and CDR2 from the germline V gene are SQVTM and ANQGSEA. The CDR3 sequence: CSVEDPPLAYGYTF. The CDR3 DNA sequence: TGCAGCGTTGAAGATCCGCCTCTCGCCTATGGCTACACCTTC.

Only a few counts were recorded for this clone. This same CDR3 is encoded by further DNA sequences in the sample. The chain links TRBV5-1 to TRBJ2-1; D ambiguous. Germline assignment: CDR1 SGHRS and CDR2 YFSETQ. This CDR3 region has 15 residues. Trimming shortened V by 0 bases and J by 2 bases, and 9 bases separated the two germline ends. The CDR3 bases are TGCGCCAGCAGCTTGGCTTCTGGTGCCTACAATGAGCAGTTCTTC. This sequence encodes CASSLASGAYNEQFF. The full variable domain, its missing parts supplied by reference TRBV5-1 and TRBJ2-1, is KAGVTQTPRYLIKTRGQQVTLSCSPISGHRSVSWYQQTPGQGLQFLFEYFSETQRNKGNFPGRFSGRQFSNSRSEMNVSTLELGDSALYLCASSLASGAYNEQFFGPGTRLTVL.

The chain has TRBV7-9 and TRBJ1-3; D is undetermined. The V end was cut by 1 base, the J end by 6 bases, with 10 bases between. CDR1 and CDR2 from the germline V gene are SEHNR and FQNEAQ (reference sequence). The CDR3 length is 14 residues. As DNA, the CDR3 is TGTGCCAGCAGCTTAGGGGGAGCTGCAAACACCATATATTTT. This gives the protein CASSLGGAANTIYF.

This sequence joins TRBV28 and TRBJ1-2; D unresolved. Germline assignment: CDR1 MDHEN and CDR2 SYDVKM. This CDR3 spans 13 amino acids. V shed 2 bases and J shed 5 bases, with 9 bases lying between them. This chain's CDR3 is CASSLPGSYGYTF. DNA for the CDR3: TGTGCCAGCAGTTTACCGGGATCGTATGGCTACACCTTC.

J is TRBJ2-7 and V is TRBV28; the match to TRBD2 covers 10 bases. The CDR3 covers 16 residues. Germline-derived CDR1 and CDR2 are MDHEN and SYDVKM. The J segment lost 4 bases and the V segment lost 6 bases, leaving 12 bases of the junction unmatched. The CDR3 here is CASRPQAGGVLYEQYF. CDR3 in DNA: TGTGCCAGCAGACCCCAAGCGGGGGGGGTGCTGTACGAGCAGTACTTC.

This clone was counted only a few times. V usage is TRBV7-9 and J usage is TRBJ1-4; possibly TRBD1 for D (6 bases). CDR1 is SEHNR and CDR2 is FQNEAQ in the germline V gene (reference sequence). CDR3 length equals 19 residues. V lost 0 bases and J 0 bases, leaving 17 bases between the germline ends. CDR3 residues: CASSLALGGGAATNEKLFF. The CDR3 DNA reads TGTGCCAGCAGCTTAGCGTTAGGCGGGGGGGCTGCAACTAATGAAAAACTGTTTTTT.

The rearrangement uses TRBV6-5 and TRBJ2-7; D perhaps matches TRBD2 (5 bases). Trimming cost V 2 bases and J 7 bases, with 12 bases left between them. Germline CDR1 is MNHEY and CDR2 is SVGAGI. The CDR3 loop spans 13 amino acids. The CDR3 sequence: CASSYVRAREQYF. DNA for the CDR3: TGTGCCAGCAGTTACGTGAGGGCGCGAGAGCAGTACTTC.

The chain links TRBV5-1 to TRBJ2-1; possible D gene TRBD2, 5 bases. Germline V gene sequence: CDR1 SGHRS, CDR2 YFSETQ. The CDR3 consists of 14 residues. V was trimmed by 2 bases and J by 5 bases, leaving 11 bases between them. This CDR3 is CASSLPGINNEQFF. CDR3 nucleotides: TGCGCCAGCAGCTTACCCGGGATCAACAATGAGCAGTTCTTC.

This rearrangement joins TRBV5-1 to TRBJ2-1, with D tentatively TRBD2 (6 bases). The CDR3 spans 14 residues. The V gene's germline CDR1 is SGHRS and CDR2 YFSETQ. Deletions cut 5 bases from V and 4 bases from J, with 13 bases between. The CDR3 DNA sequence: TGCGCCAGCAGGGTAGATAGCGGATACAATGAGCAGTTCTTC. Translated: CASRVDSGYNEQFF. Based on the CDR3 plus reference TRBV5-1 and TRBJ2-1, the full variable domain is KAGVTQTPRYLIKTRGQQVTLSCSPISGHRSVSWYQQTPGQGLQFLFEYFSETQRNKGNFPGRFSGRQFSNSRSEMNVSTLELGDSALYLCASRVDSGYNEQFFGPGTRLTVL.

J is TRBJ2-5 and V is TRBV14, with D unresolved. The germline V gene encodes CDR1 SGHDN and CDR2 FVKESK. The CDR3 runs to 12 residues. Trimming shortened V by 2 bases and J by 5 bases, and 6 bases separated the two germline ends. CDR3 coding DNA: TGTGCCAGCAGCCAAATCAGGGAGACCCAGTACTTC. Amino acid sequence: CASSQIRETQYF.

The chain has TRBV19 and TRBJ1-4; 9 positions agree with TRBD1. This CDR3 contains 16 residues. J was trimmed by 10 bases and V by 1 base; bases with no gene match: 10. Germline V gene lookup returns CDR1 LNHDA and CDR2 SQIVND (reference sequence). The CDR3 spells CASSIAPGQGSGKLFF. DNA for the CDR3: TGTGCCAGTAGTATAGCACCGGGACAGGGATCCGGAAAACTGTTTTTT.

The chain uses TRBV2 and TRBJ2-2; no firm D call. The CDR3 is made up of 12 amino acids. Germline CDR1 reads SNHLY; CDR2 reads FYNNEI. Trimming stripped 6 bases from V and 6 bases from J, with 8 bases between. The CDR3 here is CASSAGPGELFF. The CDR3 region has the DNA TGTGCCAGCAGCGCCGGCCCCGGGGAGCTGTTTTTT.

This rearrangement joins TRBV5-1 to TRBJ2-5; TRBD2 is a possible D gene (5 bases). With the DNA end fitting TRBJ2-7 better, the J assignment may be wrong. The CDR3 length is 14 residues. Germline loops: CDR1 SGHRS, CDR2 YFSETQ. CDR3 protein: CASSSGWASYEQYF. CDR3 sequence (DNA): TGCGCCAGCAGCTCGGGGTGGGCCTCCTACGAGCAGTACTTC.

V usage is TRBV5-1 and J usage is TRBJ1-1, with D hard to call. Trimming took 4 bases from V and 2 from J, leaving 12 bases between them. This CDR3 spans 14 amino acids. The germline V gene has CDR1 SGHRS and CDR2 YFSETQ. The CDR3, as DNA: TGCGCCAGCAGCGGGAATCCCGCTAACACTGAAGCTTTCTTT. This sequence encodes CASSGNPANTEAFF.

This chain connects TRBV5-1 to TRBJ1-5; D perhaps matches TRBD1 (6 bases). Germline V gene lookup returns CDR1 SGHRS and CDR2 YFSETQ. This CDR3 contains 15 residues. Deletions cut 2 bases from V and 6 bases from J, with 15 bases between. CDR3 sequence reads: CASSFSGGESQPQHF. The CDR3 nucleotides read TGCGCCAGCAGCTTTTCCGGGGGCGAGAGTCAGCCCCAGCATTTT. Complete variable domain (other parts from reference TRBV5-1 and TRBJ1-5): KAGVTQTPRYLIKTRGQQVTLSCSPISGHRSVSWYQQTPGQGLQFLFEYFSETQRNKGNFPGRFSGRQFSNSRSEMNVSTLELGDSALYLCASSFSGGESQPQHFGDGTRLSIL.

The J gene is TRBJ2-1, the V gene TRBV28; 7 bases align to TRBD1. J lost 5 bases, V lost 5 bases, and 12 bases had no gene match. CDR3 length equals 16 residues. The V gene's germline CDR1 is MDHEN and CDR2 SYDVKM. The CDR3 sequence is CASSPPPGRGNNEQFF. The CDR3 DNA reads TGTGCCAGCAGTCCGCCCCCGGGCAGGGGGAACAATGAGCAGTTCTTC. The full variable domain, in which reference TRBV28 and TRBJ2-1 provide the parts outside the CDR3, is DVKVTQSSRYLVKRTGEKVFLECVQDMDHENMFWYRQDPGLGLRLIYFSYDVKMKEKGDIPEGYSVSREKKERFSLILESASTNQTSMYLCASSPPPGRGNNEQFFGPGTRLTVL.

As to this clone: This sample also contains other DNA sequences that code for the same CDR3. The gene calls are TRBV28 and TRBJ2-7, with TRBD1 matching 9 bases. Trimming took 4 bases from V and 2 from J; bases not matched to a gene: 3. This CDR3 has 14 residues. Looked up from germline, CDR1 is MDHEN and CDR2 is SYDVKM. The CDR3 bases are TGTGCCAGCAGTTCGGGACAGGGACCCTACGAGCAGTACTTC. This encodes CASSSGQGPYEQYF.

The chain joins TRBV18 to TRBJ2-1, with D tentatively TRBD2 (5 bases). CDR1 and CDR2 (germline): KGHSH, LQKENI. Trimming stripped 3 bases from V and 5 bases from J, with 14 bases between. This CDR3 is 15 amino acids long. CDR3 protein: CASSPLAPPNNEQFF. The CDR3 DNA follows: TGTGCCAGCTCACCGCTAGCACCCCCTAACAATGAGCAGTTCTTC.

Here the CDR3 DNA reads TGTGCCAGCACCGTCCCGAGCGACGGTCTTGAACTGTTTTTT. Encoded protein: CASTVPSDGLELFF. The genes are TRBV27 and TRBJ1-4, with no clear D. The germline V gene has CDR1 MNHEY and CDR2 SMNVEV (reference sequence). The ends were cut back, 7 bases at V and 12 bases at J, with 21 bases in the middle. The CDR3 is 14 amino acids.

The V and J genes are TRBV19 and TRBJ2-7, with a tentative D call TRBD2 (5 bases). CDR1 and CDR2 (germline): LNHDA, SQIVND (reference sequence). The CDR3 runs 14 residues. Trimming took off 6 bases at V and 0 bases at J, with 12 bases between the two ends. The CDR3 sequence: CASSAGESSYEQYF. CDR3 nucleotides: TGTGCCAGTAGCGCCGGGGAGAGCTCCTACGAGCAGTACTTC.

The rearrangement links TRBV6-1 to TRBJ1-5, with D perhaps matching TRBD1 (5 bases). Per the germline V gene, CDR1 is MNHNS and CDR2 is SASEGT. V shed 6 bases and J shed 7 bases, with 13 bases lying between them. There are 13 residues in the CDR3. The CDR3 sequence is CASRDTRGQPQHF. CDR3 sequence (DNA): TGTGCCAGCAGGGACACCCGTGGGCAGCCCCAGCATTTT.

This chain joins TRBV5-1 and TRBJ2-5, with D perhaps being TRBD1 or TRBD2 (6 bases each). CDR3 length equals 15 residues. The germline V gene encodes CDR1 SGHRS and CDR2 YFSETQ. Between the trimmed V and J ends, which lost 0 bases and 2 bases, there was a span of 11 bases. CDR3 sequence reads: CASSLGTGRQETQYF. CDR3 coding DNA: TGCGCCAGCAGCTTGGGAACAGGGAGGCAAGAGACCCAGTACTTC.

CDR3 in DNA: TGCAGTGCTACCTACACAGATACGCAGTATTTT. Translation: CSATYTDTQYF. The rearrangement joins TRBV20-1 to TRBJ2-3, with D uncertain. V gave up 4 bases and J gave up 2 bases, with 4 bases separating them. There are 11 residues in the CDR3. CDR1 is DFQATT and CDR2 is SNEGSKA in the germline V gene (reference sequence).

This chain links TRBV30 with TRBJ1-1; 7 positions agree with TRBD1. Unmatched junction bases numbered 7, after V lost 3 bases and J lost 3 bases. The V gene's germline CDR1 is GTSNPN and CDR2 SVGIG (reference sequence). The CDR3 loop spans 14 amino acids. Written as DNA, the CDR3 is TGTGCCTGGAGCGGAGGGGGCAAGGACACTGAAGCTTTCTTT. The encoded protein is CAWSGGGKDTEAFF. Together with reference TRBV30 and TRBJ1-1, the CDR3 gives the full variable domain: SQTIHQWPATLVQPVGSPLSLECTVEGTSNPNLYWYRQAAGRGLQLLFYSVGIGQISSEVPQNLSASRPQDRQFILSSKKLLLSDSGFYLCAWSGGGKDTEAFFGQGTRLTVV.

V gene TRBV5-1 combines with J gene TRBJ2-7; D not resolved. The V end lost 4 bases, the J end lost 2 bases, and 10 bases lay between the germline ends. The CDR3 runs 13 residues. Germline values: CDR1 SGHRS, CDR2 YFSETQ. This CDR3 reads CASSETFPYEQYF. CDR3 nucleotides: TGCGCCAGCAGCGAGACTTTTCCCTACGAGCAGTACTTC.